This entry lists 12 T cell receptor beta chains sequenced from one sample in a study of cytomegalovirus exposure and HLA in healthy donors. The repertoire was sequenced with immunoSEQ multiplex PCR; TCRdb's copy has only in-frame clones and lacks some. The sample shows 250,000 to 300,000 clones, approximately 83% of them seen only once. What was sequenced was PBMCs. The source of these receptors is a woman between 18 and 29 years old in good health and CMV-seronegative.

The chain is built from TRBV19 and TRBJ2-5; unclear D gene. Between the trimmed V and J ends, which lost 4 bases and 4 bases, there was a span of 4 bases. The CDR3 loop spans 11 amino acids. Per germline, CDR1 LNHDA and CDR2 SQIVND (reference sequence). The CDR3 is CASSTSETQYF. CDR3 bases: TGTGCCAGTAGTACCTCAGAGACCCAGTACTTC.

This clone appeared a single time. The V and J genes are TRBV6-1 and TRBJ2-3, with 7 bases matching TRBD2. V lost 2 bases to trimming and J lost 1 base; unmatched junction nucleotides: 3. This CDR3 is built from 15 residues. CDR1 MNHNS and CDR2 SASEGT come from the germline V gene. The CDR3 sequence is CASSEQRGRTDTQYF. The CDR3 DNA reads TGTGCCAGCAGTGAACAGCGGGGACGCACAGATACGCAGTATTTT.

This chain connects TRBV5-1 to TRBJ2-1, with TRBD2 matching 8 bases. This CDR3 comprises 14 residues. Germline lookup yields CDR1 SGHRS and CDR2 YFSETQ. With V trimmed by 6 bases and J by 6 bases, 8 bases remained unmatched. CDR3 in DNA: TGCGCCAGCACCATGACTAGCGCCCTCAATGAGCAGTTCTTC. This translates into CASTMTSALNEQFF.

The V and J genes are TRBV27 and TRBJ2-5; 8 nucleotides line up with TRBD2. The trim removed 2 bases at V and 3 bases at J, leaving 29 bases unmatched. CDR1 MNHEY and CDR2 SMNVEV come from the germline V gene (reference sequence). The CDR3 totals 23 residues. The CDR3 nucleotides read TGTGCCAGCAGTTTAGGGACTAGAGGGTTTCTTGACCGGAATTCTCGTCATAAAGAGACCCAGTACTTC. Protein: CASSLGTRGFLDRNSRHKETQYF.

The rearrangement uses TRBV11-3 and TRBJ2-1; D is unclear. Germline V gene data show CDR1 as SGHNT and CDR2 as YENEEA. CDR3 size: 12 residues. V was shortened by 0 bases and J by 9 bases, with 6 bases between the two germline ends. CDR3 sequence reads: CASSLDGFEQFF. CDR3 DNA: TGTGCCAGCAGCTTAGACGGGTTTGAGCAGTTCTTC.

This clone was seen once. The chain carries TRBV13 and TRBJ1-2, with 10 bases matching TRBD1. CDR3 size: 16 residues. CDR1 is PRHDT and CDR2 is FYEKMQ in the germline V gene (reference sequence). Unmatched junction bases numbered 9, after V lost 3 bases and J lost 5 bases. CDR3 in amino acids: CASSFGQGVAWYGYTF. CDR3 nucleotides: TGTGCCAGCAGCTTTGGACAGGGGGTCGCCTGGTATGGCTACACCTTC.

The chain joins TRBV6-1 to TRBJ1-1, with D unclear. This CDR3 contains 18 residues. Germline V lookup: CDR1 MNHNS, CDR2 SASEGT. V gave up 2 bases and J gave up 0 bases, with 19 bases separating them. CDR3 residues: CASSEKHPLRLMNTEAFF. CDR3 bases: TGTGCCAGCAGTGAAAAGCACCCCCTCCGTCTCATGAACACTGAAGCTTTCTTT.

The chain links TRBV4-3 to TRBJ1-1; D is possibly TRBD1 (5 bases). The CDR3 contains 13 residues. The ends were cut back, 1 base at V and 2 bases at J, with 5 bases in the middle. In germline, CDR1 is LGHNA, CDR2 YSLEER. The CDR3 is CASSQGTNTEAFF. The CDR3 region has the DNA TGCGCCAGCAGCCAAGGGACAAACACTGAAGCTTTCTTT.

The chain employs TRBV11-2 and TRBJ2-3, with D possibly matching TRBD1 (6 bases). Germline assignment: CDR1 SGHAT and CDR2 FQNNGV. Trimming removed 5 bases at V and 6 bases at J, with 9 bases between. CDR3 length: 12 amino acids. The DNA of the CDR3 is TGTGCCAGCAGCCAGCAGGGGGATACGCAGTATTTT. It is translated as CASSQQGDTQYF.

The chain carries TRBV19 and TRBJ2-7, with 10 bases lining up with TRBD2. The CDR3 totals 15 residues. Germline-derived CDR1 and CDR2 are LNHDA and SQIVND (reference sequence). J lost 5 bases, V lost 1 base, and 5 bases had no gene match. The CDR3 loop is CASSIVASGSHEQYF. Here the CDR3 DNA reads TGTGCCAGTAGTATAGTTGCTAGCGGGAGCCACGAGCAGTACTTC.

This sequence joins TRBV5-6 and TRBJ2-1; 7 positions agree with TRBD2. CDR3 length: 14 residues. The V gene's germline CDR1 is SGHDT and CDR2 YYEEEE. The V segment lost 4 bases and the J segment 4 bases; nucleotides outside the gene matches: 5. CDR3: CASSLAVRYNEQFF. DNA of the CDR3: TGTGCCAGCAGCCTAGCGGTTCGATACAATGAGCAGTTCTTC.

This chain connects TRBV28 to TRBJ2-1; tentative D call: TRBD1 (5 bases). The V end lost 3 bases, the J end lost 9 bases, and 12 bases lay between the germline ends. Germline V gene sequence: CDR1 MDHEN, CDR2 SYDVKM. CDR3 length: 13 amino acids. The CDR3 reads CASSLAWGAEQFF. CDR3 bases: TGTGCCAGCAGTTTGGCATGGGGCGCTGAGCAGTTCTTC.